The 4 T cell receptor beta chains below were found in one sample sequenced in a study of blood T cells in healthy people across ages. The second PCR ran about 7 to 12 cycles with a sample-barcoded 5' primer and J-beta primers. TCRdb ran MiXCR on the 5' RACE reads and lists one entry per CDR3 protein. The data contain about 1.8 million distinct CDR3 sequences, approximately 50% of them singletons. Sequences were obtained from blood. All receptors come from a woman between 40 and 50 years old in good health.

This clonotype appeared a few times. The rearrangement links TRBV5-1 to TRBJ2-5; no reliable D call. In germline, CDR1 is SGHRS, CDR2 YFSETQ. The CDR3 totals 15 residues. The ends were cut back, 0 bases at V and 5 bases at J, with 14 bases in the middle. CDR3 nucleotides: TGCGCCAGCAGCTTGGCGGCGGACGAGAGGGAGACCCAGTACTTC. Its translation: CASSLAADERETQYF.

As to this clonotype: Mismatch with germline at one junction end may stem from a read error. This chain connects TRBV5-6 to TRBJ2-1; D is undetermined. The germline V gene encodes CDR1 SGHDT and CDR2 YYEEEE. The CDR3 covers 15 residues. DNA of the CDR3: TGTGCCAGCAGCTTCGGCGAAGCCTCCCACAATGAGCAGTTCTTC. Translation: CASSFGEASHNEQFF.

The V call is TRBV4-1, the J call TRBJ2-3; D call uncertain. The CDR3 has 15 amino acids. The V gene's germline CDR1 is MGHRA and CDR2 YSYEKL. The V end lost 2 bases, the J end lost 0 bases, and 9 bases lay between the germline ends. CDR3 in DNA: TGCGCCAGCAGCCAAAAGGAGTCTAGCACAGATACGCAGTATTTT. It yields the protein CASSQKESSTDTQYF.

This clonotype was recorded a few times. The chain recombines TRBV5-1 with TRBJ2-1; a weak D match, TRBD2 (5 bases). V was shortened by 2 bases and J by 6 bases, with 18 bases between the two germline ends. The CDR3 extends over 16 amino acids. Germline V lookup: CDR1 SGHRS, CDR2 YFSETQ. The CDR3 DNA reads as TGCGCCAGCAGCTTAAGCTCCCCAACTAGATTCAATGAGCAGTTCTTC. Its protein product is CASSLSSPTRFNEQFF.